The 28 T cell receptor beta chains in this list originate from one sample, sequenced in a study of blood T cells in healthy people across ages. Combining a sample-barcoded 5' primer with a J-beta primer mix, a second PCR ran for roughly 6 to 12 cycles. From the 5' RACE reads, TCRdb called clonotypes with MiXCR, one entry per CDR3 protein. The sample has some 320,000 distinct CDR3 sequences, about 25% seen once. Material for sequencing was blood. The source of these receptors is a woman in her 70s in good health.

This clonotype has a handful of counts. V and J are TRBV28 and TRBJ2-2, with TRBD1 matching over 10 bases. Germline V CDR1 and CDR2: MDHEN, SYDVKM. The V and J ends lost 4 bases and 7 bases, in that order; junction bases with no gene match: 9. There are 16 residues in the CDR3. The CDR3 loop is CASSSLGTGDDGELFF. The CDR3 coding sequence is TGTGCCAGCAGTTCCCTCGGGACAGGGGATGACGGGGAGCTGTTTTTT.

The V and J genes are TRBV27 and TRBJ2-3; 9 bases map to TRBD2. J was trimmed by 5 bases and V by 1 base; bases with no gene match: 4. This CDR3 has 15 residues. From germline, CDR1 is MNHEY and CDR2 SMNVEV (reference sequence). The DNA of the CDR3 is TGTGCCAGCAGTTTATATCGAGCGGGAGGAGATACGCAGTATTTT. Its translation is CASSLYRAGGDTQYF.

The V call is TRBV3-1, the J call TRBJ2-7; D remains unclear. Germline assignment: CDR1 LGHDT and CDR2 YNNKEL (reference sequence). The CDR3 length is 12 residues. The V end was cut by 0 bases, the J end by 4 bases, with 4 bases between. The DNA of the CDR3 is TGTGCCAGCAGCCAAGATGAATACGAGCAGTACTTC. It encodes CASSQDEYEQYF.

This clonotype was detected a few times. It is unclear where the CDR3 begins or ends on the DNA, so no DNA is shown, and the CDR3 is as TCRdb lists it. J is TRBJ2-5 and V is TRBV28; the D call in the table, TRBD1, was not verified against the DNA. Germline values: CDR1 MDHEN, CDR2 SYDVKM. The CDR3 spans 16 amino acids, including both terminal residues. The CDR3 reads CASSSSTRGPGKTQYF.

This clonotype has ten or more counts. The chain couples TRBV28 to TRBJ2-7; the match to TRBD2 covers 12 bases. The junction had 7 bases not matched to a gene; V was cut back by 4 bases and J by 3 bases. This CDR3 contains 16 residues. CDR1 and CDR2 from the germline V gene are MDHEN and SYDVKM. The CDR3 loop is CASSSTSGGLVYEQYF. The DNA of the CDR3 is TGTGCCAGCAGTTCGACTAGCGGGGGCCTGGTCTACGAGCAGTACTTC.

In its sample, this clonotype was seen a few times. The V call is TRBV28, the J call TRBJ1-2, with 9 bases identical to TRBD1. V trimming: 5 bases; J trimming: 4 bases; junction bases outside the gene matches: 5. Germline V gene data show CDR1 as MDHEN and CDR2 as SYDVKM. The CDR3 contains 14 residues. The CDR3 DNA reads TGTGCCAGCAGTGGACAGGGGCCGACCTATGGCTACACCTTC. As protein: CASSGQGPTYGYTF.

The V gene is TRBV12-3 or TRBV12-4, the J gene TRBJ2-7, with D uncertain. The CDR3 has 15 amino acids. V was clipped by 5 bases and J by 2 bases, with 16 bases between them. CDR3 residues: CASSLDWVPTYEQYF. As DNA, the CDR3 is TGTGCCAGCAGTCTCGACTGGGTTCCCACCTACGAGCAGTACTTC.

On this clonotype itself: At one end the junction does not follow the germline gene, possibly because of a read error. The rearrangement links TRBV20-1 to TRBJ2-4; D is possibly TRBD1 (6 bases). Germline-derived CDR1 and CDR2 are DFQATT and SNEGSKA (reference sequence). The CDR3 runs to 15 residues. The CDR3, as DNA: TGCAGTACTAACCGGGACAACCGAGCCCAAAACATTCAGTACTTC. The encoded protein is CSTNRDNRAQNIQYF.

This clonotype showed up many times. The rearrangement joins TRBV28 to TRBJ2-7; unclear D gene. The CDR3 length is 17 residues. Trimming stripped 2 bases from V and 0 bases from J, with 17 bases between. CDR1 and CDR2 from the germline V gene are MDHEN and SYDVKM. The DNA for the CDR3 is TGTGCCAGCAGTTTAGAAATTTCTCCTGGGTACTCCTACGAGCAGTACTTC. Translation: CASSLEISPGYSYEQYF.

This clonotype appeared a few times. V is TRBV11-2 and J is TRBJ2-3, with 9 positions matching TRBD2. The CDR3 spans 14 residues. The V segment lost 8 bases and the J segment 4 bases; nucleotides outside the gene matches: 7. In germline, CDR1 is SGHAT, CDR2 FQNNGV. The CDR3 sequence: CASVKREVADTQYF. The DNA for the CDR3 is TGTGCCAGCGTAAAGCGGGAGGTTGCAGATACGCAGTATTTT.

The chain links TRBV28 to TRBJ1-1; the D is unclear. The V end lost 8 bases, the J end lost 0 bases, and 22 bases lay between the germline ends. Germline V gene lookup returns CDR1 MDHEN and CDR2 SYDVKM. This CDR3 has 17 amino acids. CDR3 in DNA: TGTGCCAGCCGTCCCCGAAAAACCTCGGGTATGAACACTGAAGCTTTCTTT. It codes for CASRPRKTSGMNTEAFF.

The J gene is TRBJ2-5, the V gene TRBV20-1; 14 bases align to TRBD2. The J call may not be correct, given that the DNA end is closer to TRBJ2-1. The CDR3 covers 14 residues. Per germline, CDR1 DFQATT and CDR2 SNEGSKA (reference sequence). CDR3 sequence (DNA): TGCAGTGCCGGGACTAGCGGGGGCCCCGCTCTGCAGTTCTTC. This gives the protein CSAGTSGGPALQFF.

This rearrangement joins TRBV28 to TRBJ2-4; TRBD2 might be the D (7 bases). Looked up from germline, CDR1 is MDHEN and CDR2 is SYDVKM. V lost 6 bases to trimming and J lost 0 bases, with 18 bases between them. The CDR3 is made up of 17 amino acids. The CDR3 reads CASSARKGGIAKNIQYF. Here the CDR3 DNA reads TGTGCCAGCAGCGCTCGGAAGGGGGGGATAGCCAAAAACATTCAGTACTTC.

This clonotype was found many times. The CDR3 region has the DNA TGTGCCAGCAGTTCCCCCGATGCAACTAATGAAAAACTGTTTTTT. Protein sequence: CASSSPDATNEKLFF. The chain employs TRBV28 and TRBJ1-4; D not certain. This CDR3 has 15 amino acids. V lost 4 bases and J lost 0, with 9 bases in between. Germline lookup yields CDR1 MDHEN and CDR2 SYDVKM.

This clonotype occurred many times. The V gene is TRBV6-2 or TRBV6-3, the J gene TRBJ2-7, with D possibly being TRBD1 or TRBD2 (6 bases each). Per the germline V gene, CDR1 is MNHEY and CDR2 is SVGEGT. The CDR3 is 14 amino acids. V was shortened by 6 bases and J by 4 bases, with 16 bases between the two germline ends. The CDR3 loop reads CASRTRQENYEQYF. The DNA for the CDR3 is TGTGCCAGCAGGACTAGACAGGAGAATTACGAGCAGTACTTC.

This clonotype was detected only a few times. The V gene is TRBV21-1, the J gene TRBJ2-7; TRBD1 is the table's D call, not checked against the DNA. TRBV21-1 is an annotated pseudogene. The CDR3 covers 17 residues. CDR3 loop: CASSKGRLQGPRYEQYF. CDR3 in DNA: TGTGCCAGCAGCAAGGGCAGATTACAGGGGCCCAGGTACGAGCAGTACTTC.

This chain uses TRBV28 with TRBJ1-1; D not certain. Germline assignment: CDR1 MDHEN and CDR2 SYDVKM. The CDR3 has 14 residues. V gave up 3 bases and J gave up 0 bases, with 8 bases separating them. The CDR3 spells CASSLQRMNTEAFF. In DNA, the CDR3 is TGTGCCAGCAGTTTGCAGCGGATGAACACTGAAGCTTTCTTT.

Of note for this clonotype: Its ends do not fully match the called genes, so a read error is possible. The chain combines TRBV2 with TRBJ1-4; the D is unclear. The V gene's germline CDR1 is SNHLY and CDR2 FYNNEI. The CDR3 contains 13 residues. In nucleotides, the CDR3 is TGTGCCAGCGGCACAGAAGCCAATGAAAGACTGTTTTTT. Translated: CASGTEANERLFF. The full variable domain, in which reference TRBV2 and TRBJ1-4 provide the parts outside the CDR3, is EPEVTQTPSHQVTQMGQEVILRCVPISNHLYFYWYRQILGQKVEFLVSFYNNEISEKSEIFDDQFSVERPDGSNFTLKIRSTKLEDSAMYFCASGTEANERLFFGSGTQLSVL.

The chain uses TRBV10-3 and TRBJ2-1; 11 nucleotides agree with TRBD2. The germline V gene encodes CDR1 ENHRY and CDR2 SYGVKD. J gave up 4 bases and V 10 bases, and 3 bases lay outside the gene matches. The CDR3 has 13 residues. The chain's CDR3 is CATTSGVYNEQFF. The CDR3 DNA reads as TGTGCCACGACTAGCGGGGTGTACAATGAGCAGTTCTTC.

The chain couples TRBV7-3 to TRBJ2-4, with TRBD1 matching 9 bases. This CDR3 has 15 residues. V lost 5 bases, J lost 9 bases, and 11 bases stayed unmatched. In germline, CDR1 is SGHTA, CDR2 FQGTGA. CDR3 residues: CASSPADRGISIQYF. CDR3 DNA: TGTGCCAGCAGCCCCGCCGACAGGGGGATTTCCATTCAGTACTTC.

The CDR3 reads CASSSGQGARGYTF. Here the CDR3 DNA reads TGTGCCAGCAGCTCAGGACAGGGGGCGAGAGGGTACACCTTC. This sequence joins TRBV11-2 and TRBJ1-2, with 11 bases fitting TRBD1. The ends lost 4 bases at V and 11 bases at J; junction bases unmatched: 9. Germline values: CDR1 SGHAT, CDR2 FQNNGV. The CDR3 length is 14 residues.

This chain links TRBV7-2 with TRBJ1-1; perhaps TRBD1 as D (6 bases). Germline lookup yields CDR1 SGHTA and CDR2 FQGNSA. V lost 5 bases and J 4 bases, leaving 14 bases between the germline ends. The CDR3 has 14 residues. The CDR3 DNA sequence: TGTGCCAGCAGCCATTACAGGGAAGGCACTGAAGCTTTCTTT. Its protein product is CASSHYREGTEAFF.

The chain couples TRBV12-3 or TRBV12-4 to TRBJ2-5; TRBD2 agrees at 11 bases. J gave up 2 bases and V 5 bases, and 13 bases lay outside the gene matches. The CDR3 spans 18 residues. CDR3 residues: CASSPPYAGLAEQETQYF. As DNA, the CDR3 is TGTGCCAGCAGTCCCCCTTATGCGGGACTAGCGGAACAAGAGACCCAGTACTTC.

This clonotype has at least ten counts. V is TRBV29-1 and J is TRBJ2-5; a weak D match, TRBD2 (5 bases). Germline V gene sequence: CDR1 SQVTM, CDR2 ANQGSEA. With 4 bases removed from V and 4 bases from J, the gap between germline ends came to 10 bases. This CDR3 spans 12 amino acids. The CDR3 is CSVAEGAETQYF. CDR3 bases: TGCAGCGTTGCTGAGGGCGCAGAGACCCAGTACTTC.

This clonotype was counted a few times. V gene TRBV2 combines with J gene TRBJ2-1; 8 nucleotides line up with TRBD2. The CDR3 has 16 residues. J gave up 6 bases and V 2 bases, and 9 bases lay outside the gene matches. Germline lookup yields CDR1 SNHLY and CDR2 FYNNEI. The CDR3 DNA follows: TGTGCCAGCAGTGAATTAAGGGGACTAGGACGCAATGAGCAGTTCTTC. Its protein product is CASSELRGLGRNEQFF.

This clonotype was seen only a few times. Written as DNA, the CDR3 is TGTGCCAGCAACCCGGGACGGAATAGCAATCAGCCCCAGCATTTT. This encodes CASNPGRNSNQPQHF. The chain is built from TRBV6-6 and TRBJ1-5, with D possibly matching TRBD1 (5 bases). Germline values: CDR1 MNHNY, CDR2 SVGAGI (reference sequence). Trimming stripped 7 bases from V and 0 bases from J, with 13 bases between. The CDR3 is 15 residues long.

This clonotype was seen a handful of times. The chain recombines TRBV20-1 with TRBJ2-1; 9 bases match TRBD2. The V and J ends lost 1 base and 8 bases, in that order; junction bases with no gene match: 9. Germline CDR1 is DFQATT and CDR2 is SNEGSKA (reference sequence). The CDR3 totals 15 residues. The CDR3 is CSARALSGSWDEQFF. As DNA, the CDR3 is TGCAGTGCTAGAGCACTTAGCGGGAGCTGGGATGAGCAGTTCTTC.

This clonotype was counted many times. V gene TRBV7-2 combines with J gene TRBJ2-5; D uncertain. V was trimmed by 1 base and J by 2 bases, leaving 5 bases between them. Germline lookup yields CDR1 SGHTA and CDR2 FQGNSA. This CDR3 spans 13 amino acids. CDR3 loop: CASSLDPQETQYF. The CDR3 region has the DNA TGTGCCAGCAGCTTAGATCCACAAGAGACCCAGTACTTC.